This is a list of T cell receptor beta chains from one sample in a study of cytomegalovirus exposure and HLA in healthy donors. Using immunoSEQ multiplex PCR, the repertoire was profiled, and TCRdb retains in-frame clones only, with some absent. The repertoire holds 150,000 or so clones, with roughly 77% as singletons. Sequenced material: PBMCs. The receptors were sampled from a man between 18 and 35 years old in good health and CMV-seropositive. CDR3s include the opening cysteine and the closing phenylalanine or tryptophan. The D gene is left open where the match is weak. Size values are once, few and many counts, or a class for expanded clones, and some rows have none.

v_gene: TRBV6-6; d_gene: TRBD1; j_gene: TRBJ1-3; abundance: -; CDR3aa: CASRHSGQLSGNTIYF; CDR3nt: TGTGCCAGCAGACACTCGGGACAGCTCTCTGGAAACACCATATATTTT
v_gene: TRBV6-1; d_gene: -; j_gene: TRBJ2-7; abundance: -; CDR3aa: CASSESSYYEQYF; CDR3nt: TGTGCCAGCAGTGAGTCTTCTTACTACGAGCAGTACTTC
v_gene: TRBV15; d_gene: -; j_gene: TRBJ2-1; abundance: -; CDR3aa: CATSRDWREQFF; CDR3nt: TGTGCCACCAGCAGAGACTGGAGGGAGCAGTTCTTC
v_gene: TRBV2; d_gene: TRBD2; j_gene: TRBJ2-6; abundance: -; CDR3aa: CASRAGLARFSGANVLTF; CDR3nt: TGTGCCAGCAGGGCTGGACTAGCCAGATTCTCTGGGGCCAACGTCCTGACTTTC
v_gene: TRBV6-1; d_gene: TRBD1; j_gene: TRBJ2-7; abundance: -; CDR3aa: CASRLDRHSYEQYF; CDR3nt: TGTGCCAGCAGGCTGGACAGGCACTCCTACGAGCAGTACTTC
v_gene: TRBV6-5; d_gene: -; j_gene: TRBJ2-7; abundance: -; CDR3aa: CASSYSDGVREQYF; CDR3nt: TGTGCCAGCAGTTACAGCGACGGGGTGAGGGAGCAGTACTTC
v_gene: TRBV7-8; d_gene: -; j_gene: TRBJ2-1; abundance: -; CDR3aa: CASTTGRHNEQFF; CDR3nt: TGTGCCAGCACCACGGGTCGACACAATGAGCAGTTCTTC
v_gene: TRBV28; d_gene: -; j_gene: TRBJ2-1; abundance: -; CDR3aa: CASQWSDNEQFF; CDR3nt: TGTGCCAGTCAGTGGAGTGACAATGAGCAGTTCTTC
v_gene: TRBV6-4; d_gene: -; j_gene: TRBJ2-1; abundance: -; CDR3aa: CASSADTYNEQFF; CDR3nt: TGTGCCAGCAGTGCGGACACCTACAATGAGCAGTTCTTC
v_gene: TRBV28; d_gene: TRBD1; j_gene: TRBJ1-5; abundance: -; CDR3aa: CASSPEAGTGGQPQHF; CDR3nt: TGTGCCAGCAGCCCCGAGGCGGGGACAGGAGGCCAGCCCCAGCATTTT
v_gene: TRBV5-6; d_gene: -; j_gene: TRBJ1-2; abundance: -; CDR3aa: CASSLGGQPANYGYTF; CDR3nt: TGTGCCAGCAGCTTGGGTGGACAGCCGGCTAACTATGGCTACACCTTC
v_gene: TRBV14; d_gene: -; j_gene: TRBJ1-3; abundance: -; CDR3aa: CASSPSGTSGNTIYF; CDR3nt: TGTGCCAGCAGCCCGAGCGGGACCTCTGGAAACACCATATATTTT
v_gene: TRBV27; d_gene: TRBD2; j_gene: TRBJ2-1; abundance: -; CDR3aa: CASLAGPGHNEQFF; CDR3nt: TGTGCCAGCCTAGCGGGTCCGGGCCACAATGAGCAGTTCTTC
v_gene: TRBV5-1; d_gene: -; j_gene: TRBJ2-2; abundance: -; CDR3aa: CASSLVNRPNTGELFF; CDR3nt: TGCGCCAGCAGCTTGGTTAACAGGCCGAACACCGGGGAGCTGTTTTTT
v_gene: TRBV28; d_gene: -; j_gene: TRBJ1-5; abundance: -; CDR3aa: CASSLLSGDGYQPQHF; CDR3nt: TGTGCCAGCAGTTTATTATCCGGGGATGGTTATCAGCCCCAGCATTTT
v_gene: TRBV5-4; d_gene: TRBD2; j_gene: TRBJ2-7; abundance: once; CDR3aa: CASSQALAGGPREQYF; CDR3nt: TGTGCCAGCAGCCAGGCTCTAGCGGGAGGGCCCCGCGAGCAGTACTTC
v_gene: TRBV6-6; d_gene: TRBD1; j_gene: TRBJ2-7; abundance: -; CDR3aa: CASSQRTGKGEQYF; CDR3nt: TGTGCCAGCAGTCAAAGGACAGGGAAGGGCGAGCAGTACTTC
v_gene: TRBV15; d_gene: -; j_gene: TRBJ2-5; abundance: -; CDR3aa: CATSRVTVNQETQYF; CDR3nt: TGTGCCACCAGCAGAGTTACAGTCAACCAAGAGACCCAGTACTTC
v_gene: TRBV9; d_gene: TRBD2; j_gene: TRBJ2-5; abundance: -; CDR3aa: CASSVVAGGWETQYF; CDR3nt: TGTGCCAGCAGCGTAGTCGCGGGAGGGTGGGAGACCCAGTACTTC
v_gene: TRBV7-3; d_gene: -; j_gene: TRBJ2-2; abundance: -; CDR3aa: CASSLKGEWTGELFF; CDR3nt: TGTGCCAGCAGCTTAAAAGGGGAATGGACCGGGGAGCTGTTTTTT
v_gene: TRBV7-2; d_gene: TRBD2; j_gene: TRBJ2-3; abundance: -; CDR3aa: CASSSLGHLAGERDTQYF; CDR3nt: TGTGCCAGCAGCTCTTTAGGCCACCTAGCGGGAGAAAGGGATACGCAGTATTTT
v_gene: TRBV6-5; d_gene: TRBD2; j_gene: TRBJ2-7; abundance: -; CDR3aa: CASSFGGRAYEQYF; CDR3nt: TGTGCCAGCAGTTTTGGCGGGAGGGCCTACGAGCAGTACTTC